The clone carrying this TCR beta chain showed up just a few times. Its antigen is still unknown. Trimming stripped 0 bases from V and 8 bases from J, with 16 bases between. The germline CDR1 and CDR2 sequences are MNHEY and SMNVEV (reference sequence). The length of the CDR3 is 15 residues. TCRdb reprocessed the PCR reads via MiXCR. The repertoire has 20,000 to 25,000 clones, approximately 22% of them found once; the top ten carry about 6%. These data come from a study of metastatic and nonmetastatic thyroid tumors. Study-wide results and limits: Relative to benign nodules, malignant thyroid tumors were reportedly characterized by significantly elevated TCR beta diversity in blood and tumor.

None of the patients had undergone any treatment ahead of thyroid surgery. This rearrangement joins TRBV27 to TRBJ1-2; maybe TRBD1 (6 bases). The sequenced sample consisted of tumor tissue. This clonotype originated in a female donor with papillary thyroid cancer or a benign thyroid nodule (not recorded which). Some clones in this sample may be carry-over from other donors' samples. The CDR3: CASSLSGAGVNGYTF. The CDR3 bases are TGTGCCAGCAGTTTATCTGGGGCAGGGGTAAACGGCTACACCTTC.